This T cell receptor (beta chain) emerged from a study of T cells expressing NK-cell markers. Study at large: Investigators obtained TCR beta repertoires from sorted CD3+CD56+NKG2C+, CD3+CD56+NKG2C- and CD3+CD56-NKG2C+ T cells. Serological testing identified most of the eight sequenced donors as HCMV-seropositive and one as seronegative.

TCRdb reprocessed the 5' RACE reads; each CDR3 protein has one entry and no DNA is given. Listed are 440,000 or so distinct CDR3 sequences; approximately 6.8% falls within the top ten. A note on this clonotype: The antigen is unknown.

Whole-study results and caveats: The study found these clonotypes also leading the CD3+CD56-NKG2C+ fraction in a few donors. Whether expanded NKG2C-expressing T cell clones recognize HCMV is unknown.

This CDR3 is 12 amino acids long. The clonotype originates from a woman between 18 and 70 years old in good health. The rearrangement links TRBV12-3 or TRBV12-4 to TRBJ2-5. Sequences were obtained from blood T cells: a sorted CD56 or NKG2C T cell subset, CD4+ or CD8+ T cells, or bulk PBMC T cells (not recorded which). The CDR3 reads CASSLKVETQYF.